This T cell receptor beta chain came from a study of control samples from healthy donors and cancer patients. Here immunoSEQ multiplex PCR was the method, and the copy in TCRdb shows in-frame clones only, minus some. This table has 150,000 or so clones, over 75% appearing once. CDR3 length: 13 residues. The germline V gene has CDR1 ENHRY and CDR2 SYGVKD. With 10 bases removed from V and 1 base from J, the gap between germline ends came to 13 bases. The genes are TRBV10-3 and TRBJ1-1; possibly TRBD1 for D (5 bases). This receptor was identified in a man between 40 and 49 years old in good health. Material: blood. CDR3 protein: CATEQAGNTEAFF. The CDR3 bases are TGTGCCACCGAACAGGCAGGGAACACTGAAGCTTTCTTT.